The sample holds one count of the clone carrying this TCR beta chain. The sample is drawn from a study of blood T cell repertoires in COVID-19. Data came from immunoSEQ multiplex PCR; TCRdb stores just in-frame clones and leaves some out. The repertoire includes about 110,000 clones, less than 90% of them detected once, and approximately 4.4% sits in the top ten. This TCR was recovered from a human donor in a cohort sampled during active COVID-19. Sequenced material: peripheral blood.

In DNA form, the CDR3 reads TGTGCCAGCAGCTTAGCCCGGACAGGGTTGGGCTCTGGGGCCAACGTCCTGACTTTC. This gives the protein CASSLARTGLGSGANVLTF. V and J are TRBV11-2 and TRBJ2-6, with TRBD1 identical over 8 bases. After removal of 1 base from V and 0 bases from J, the junction contained 8 bases not matched to a gene. The germline V gene encodes CDR1 SGHAT and CDR2 FQNNGV. The length of the CDR3 is 19 residues.